Each of the 8 T cell receptor beta chains below was sequenced from the same sample in a study of human T cells and chemical hapten exposure. TCRdb ran MiXCR on the RACE reads and lists one entry per CDR3 protein. Of around 300,000 distinct CDR3 sequences listed, about 7% were seen once; the top ten hold 7.5% to 8.5%. Documented time point: patch test 1, 2 weeks after DPC sensitization. Treatment reported: therapeutic diphenylcyclopropenone sensitization with weekly scalp DPC. The sample was whole blood, taken in connection with sensitization to the hapten diphenylcyclopropenone (DPC). These receptors were collected from a woman aged 18-29 years with alopecia areata. Some clones in this sample may be carry-over from other donors' samples.

This clonotype has more than one count but fewer than ten. The chain recombines TRBV12-3 or TRBV12-4 with TRBJ2-5, with D uncertain. The CDR3 has 16 amino acids. V dropped 10 bases and J dropped 2 bases, with 23 bases sitting between them. The CDR3 loop reads CATGDLPGGAQETQYF. The DNA for the CDR3 is TGTGCCACCGGTGACCTCCCCGGCGGCGCGCAAGAGACCCAGTACTTC.

This clonotype was recorded only once. The rearrangement uses TRBV7-9 and TRBJ1-6; unclear D gene. Trimming left V 4 bases short and J 0 bases short, with 13 bases between. There are 17 residues in the CDR3. Germline CDR1 is SEHNR and CDR2 is FQNEAQ (reference sequence). CDR3 region: CASSSTEPISYNSPLHF. The CDR3 DNA reads TGTGCCAGCAGCTCGACGGAACCTATCTCCTATAATTCACCCCTCCACTTT.

This clonotype was detected ten times or more. The chain combines TRBV28 with TRBJ2-5; D not certain. Germline V CDR1 and CDR2: MDHEN, SYDVKM. This CDR3 comprises 13 residues. The germline V and J ends were trimmed by 4 bases and 3 bases, with 9 bases remaining between them. CDR3 amino acids: CASSSRKEETQYF. CDR3 nucleotides: TGTGCCAGCAGTTCCCGAAAGGAAGAGACCCAGTACTTC.

The genes are TRBV4-2 and TRBJ1-4; D gene unclear. Germline CDR1 and CDR2: LGHNA and YNFKEQ. The length of the CDR3 is 16 residues. V lost 2 bases to trimming and J lost 0 bases, with 10 bases between them. The CDR3 bases are TGTGCCAGCAGCCAACAGCAGCTTACAACTAATGAAAAACTGTTTTTT. Translation gives CASSQQQLTTNEKLFF.

This clonotype was found a few times. The V and J genes are TRBV4-3 and TRBJ2-7; D is uncertain. Trimming cost V 4 bases and J 0 bases, with 13 bases left between them. Germline CDR1 LGHNA, CDR2 YSLEER. This CDR3 has 15 residues. The DNA of the CDR3 is TGCGCCAGCAGCCGAGAGGCGGTGACCTCCTACGAGCAGTACTTC. Its translation: CASSREAVTSYEQYF.

In this sample, this clonotype turned up a few times. The chain is built from TRBV28 and TRBJ2-3, with TRBD2 matching over 9 bases. The germline V gene encodes CDR1 MDHEN and CDR2 SYDVKM. The CDR3 has 17 residues. V was pared by 0 bases and J by 4 bases, with 8 bases of the junction left unmatched. CDR3 nucleotides: TGTGCCAGCAGTTTATGGGCTAGCGGGGTAGATTCAGATACGCAGTATTTT. This translates into CASSLWASGVDSDTQYF.

This clonotype was detected many times. V usage is TRBV7-2 and J usage is TRBJ2-5; TRBD1 matches 7 bases. The germline V gene encodes CDR1 SGHTA and CDR2 FQGNSA. The CDR3 spans 14 residues. V was pared by 5 bases and J by 0 bases, with 3 bases of the junction left unmatched. The CDR3 loop is CASSPDRDQETQYF. CDR3 in DNA: TGTGCCAGCAGCCCAGACAGGGACCAAGAGACCCAGTACTTC.

This clonotype has a count of ten or more. J is TRBJ2-2 and V is TRBV12-3 or TRBV12-4, with no clear D. The CDR3 loop spans 14 amino acids. V lost 4 bases, J lost 3 bases, and 9 bases lay in between. DNA of the CDR3: TGTGCCAGCAGTTCAGGACCAGACACCGGGGAGCTGTTTTTT. It encodes CASSSGPDTGELFF.